What follows describes a single T cell receptor (beta chain). Its antigen is undetermined. TCR beta libraries were built with iRepertoire HTBI primers and Arm-PCR of CDR3 regions. TCRdb passed the multiplex PCR reads through MiXCR, listing each CDR3 protein once. The data contain some 450,000 distinct CDR3 sequences, 23% of them singletons. These data originate in a study of regulatory T cells in long-lasting Graves disease. Study-wide results and caveats: Persistent disease samples used TRBV28, TRBJ1-2 and TRBJ2-5 preferentially. TCR diversity was lower in persistent than newly diagnosed Graves' disease. A reduction in accuracy may have resulted from the small sample size.

Germline V gives CDR1 SGHRS, CDR2 YFSETQ. The CDR3 extends over 18 amino acids. V gave up 3 bases and J gave up 0 bases; unmatched junction bases: 14. Time point described: persistent/refractory GD, antithyroid drugs over 5 years with positive TRAb. The TCR library was made from RNA extracted from PBMCs. The guidelines of the American Thyroid Association were the basis for diagnosing Graves' disease. The sequenced sample was peripheral blood mononuclear cells (PBMCs), obtained when the disease was refractory, from a patient treated with antithyroid drugs. The chain combines TRBV5-1 with TRBJ2-5, with TRBD2 identical over 7 bases. The TCR comes from a female donor with Graves disease. The CDR3 region is CASSSAGGGTLYQETQYF. Here the CDR3 DNA reads TGCGCCAGCAGCTCAGCTGGCGGGGGAACCTTGTACCAAGAGACCCAGTACTTC.